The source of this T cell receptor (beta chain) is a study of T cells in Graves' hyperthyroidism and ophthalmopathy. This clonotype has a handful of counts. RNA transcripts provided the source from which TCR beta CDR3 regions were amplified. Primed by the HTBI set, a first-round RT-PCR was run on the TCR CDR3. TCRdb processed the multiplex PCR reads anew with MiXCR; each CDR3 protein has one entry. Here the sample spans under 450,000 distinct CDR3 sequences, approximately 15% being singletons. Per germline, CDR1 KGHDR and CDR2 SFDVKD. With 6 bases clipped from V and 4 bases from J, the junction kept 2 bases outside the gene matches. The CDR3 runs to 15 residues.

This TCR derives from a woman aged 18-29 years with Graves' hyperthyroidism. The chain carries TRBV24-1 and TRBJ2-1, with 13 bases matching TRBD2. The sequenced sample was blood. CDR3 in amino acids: CATSTSGGVYNEQFF. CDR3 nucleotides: TGTGCCACCAGTACTAGCGGGGGGGTGTACAATGAGCAGTTCTTC.